This is a list of T cell receptor beta chains from one sample in a study of OX40 agonist ivuxolimab in advanced cancers. Measured with immunoSEQ multiplex PCR; TCRdb has only the in-frame clones, and not every one. The sample shows roughly 17,000 clones, approximately 84% of them seen only once. Source: CD4+ or CD8+ T cells sorted from blood, taken in a trial of the OX40 agonist ivuxolimab. These receptors came from an adult with an advanced solid tumor such as melanoma, head and neck, liver or kidney cancer. Both conserved end residues are part of each CDR3. The order of the fields is V gene, clone size, J gene, D gene, CDR3 protein, CDR3 DNA. The D gene is left open where the match is weak. Not every row has a clone size; where given, it reads once, few, many or a size class.

>TRBV12-5|.|TRBJ1-2|TRBD1
CASRDRVPNYGYTF
TGTGCTAGCCGGGACAGGGTGCCTAACTATGGCTACACCTTC
>TRBV7-6|.|TRBJ1-6|.
CASSSSGLNSPLHF
TGTGCCAGCAGCTCCTCGGGCCTCAATTCACCCCTCCACTTT
>TRBV10-2|.|TRBJ1-1|.
CAVNLPHEAFF
TGCGCCGTAAATTTGCCCCATGAAGCTTTCTTT
>TRBV10-3|once|TRBJ1-1|.
CAIIREPNTEAFF
TGTGCCATCATTCGGGAACCGAACACTGAAGCTTTCTTT
>TRBV6-5|.|TRBJ2-7|.
CASSSGPYEQYF
TGTGCCAGCAGCTCAGGTCCCTACGAGCAGTACTTC
>TRBV7-9|few|TRBJ2-1|.
CASSFGAGPLFNEQFF
TGTGCCAGCAGCTTTGGAGCGGGCCCCCTGTTCAATGAGCAGTTCTTC
>TRBV9|.|TRBJ2-7|.
CASSVESSYEQYF
TGTGCCAGCAGCGTAGAATCTTCCTACGAGCAGTACTTC
>TRBV27|.|TRBJ1-5|TRBD1
CASSTGTGGNQPQHF
TGTGCCAGCAGTACCGGGACAGGGGGCAATCAGCCCCAGCATTTT
>TRBV6-5|.|TRBJ1-2|TRBD1
CASSYGQGPNYGYTF
TGTGCCAGCAGTTACGGACAGGGGCCTAACTATGGCTACACCTTC
>TRBV11-2|.|TRBJ2-5|.
CASSFWIEQGETQYF
TGTGCCAGCAGCTTCTGGATTGAGCAGGGGGAGACCCAGTACTTC
>TRBV7-9|.|TRBJ1-3|.
CASSPTDRNSGNTIYF
TGTGCCAGCAGCCCCACCGACAGAAACTCTGGAAACACCATATATTTT
>TRBV6-5|.|TRBJ2-3|TRBD1
CASSSTGGRADTQYF
TGTGCCAGCAGTTCGACAGGGGGCAGGGCAGATACGCAGTATTTT
>TRBV21-1|.|TRBJ1-4|.
CASSTRDRREKLFF
TGTGCCAGCAGCACCCGGGACAGGCGGGAAAAACTGTTTTTT
>TRBV7-9|.|TRBJ2-5|.
CASSSPGGETQYF
TGTGCCAGCAGCTCGCCGGGCGGAGAGACCCAGTACTTC
>TRBV28|few|TRBJ1-2|.
CASSLGGWGYTF
TGTGCCAGCAGTTTAGGAGGGTGGGGCTACACCTTC
>TRBV2|.|TRBJ1-1|.
CASSEGAVAFF
TGTGCCAGCAGTGAGGGGGCCGTAGCTTTCTTT
>TRBV6-5|.|TRBJ2-2|.
CASTPDVTGELFF
TGTGCCAGCACCCCGGATGTTACCGGGGAGCTGTTTTTT
>TRBV29-1|.|TRBJ2-7|.
CSVYGQSYEQYF
TGCAGCGTTTACGGACAGTCCTACGAGCAGTACTTC
>TRBV7-2|.|TRBJ2-1|TRBD2
CASRGLGNYNEQFF
TGTGCCAGCAGGGGACTAGGTAATTACAATGAGCAGTTCTTC
>TRBV4-1|.|TRBJ1-2|.
CASSQETGAGYGYTF
TGCGCCAGCAGCCAAGAAACAGGAGCCGGCTATGGCTACACCTTC
>TRBV14|once|TRBJ2-5|.
CASSQDPRGGRYVETQYF
TGTGCCAGCAGCCAAGACCCGAGGGGGGGCCGCTATGTAGAGACCCAGTACTTC